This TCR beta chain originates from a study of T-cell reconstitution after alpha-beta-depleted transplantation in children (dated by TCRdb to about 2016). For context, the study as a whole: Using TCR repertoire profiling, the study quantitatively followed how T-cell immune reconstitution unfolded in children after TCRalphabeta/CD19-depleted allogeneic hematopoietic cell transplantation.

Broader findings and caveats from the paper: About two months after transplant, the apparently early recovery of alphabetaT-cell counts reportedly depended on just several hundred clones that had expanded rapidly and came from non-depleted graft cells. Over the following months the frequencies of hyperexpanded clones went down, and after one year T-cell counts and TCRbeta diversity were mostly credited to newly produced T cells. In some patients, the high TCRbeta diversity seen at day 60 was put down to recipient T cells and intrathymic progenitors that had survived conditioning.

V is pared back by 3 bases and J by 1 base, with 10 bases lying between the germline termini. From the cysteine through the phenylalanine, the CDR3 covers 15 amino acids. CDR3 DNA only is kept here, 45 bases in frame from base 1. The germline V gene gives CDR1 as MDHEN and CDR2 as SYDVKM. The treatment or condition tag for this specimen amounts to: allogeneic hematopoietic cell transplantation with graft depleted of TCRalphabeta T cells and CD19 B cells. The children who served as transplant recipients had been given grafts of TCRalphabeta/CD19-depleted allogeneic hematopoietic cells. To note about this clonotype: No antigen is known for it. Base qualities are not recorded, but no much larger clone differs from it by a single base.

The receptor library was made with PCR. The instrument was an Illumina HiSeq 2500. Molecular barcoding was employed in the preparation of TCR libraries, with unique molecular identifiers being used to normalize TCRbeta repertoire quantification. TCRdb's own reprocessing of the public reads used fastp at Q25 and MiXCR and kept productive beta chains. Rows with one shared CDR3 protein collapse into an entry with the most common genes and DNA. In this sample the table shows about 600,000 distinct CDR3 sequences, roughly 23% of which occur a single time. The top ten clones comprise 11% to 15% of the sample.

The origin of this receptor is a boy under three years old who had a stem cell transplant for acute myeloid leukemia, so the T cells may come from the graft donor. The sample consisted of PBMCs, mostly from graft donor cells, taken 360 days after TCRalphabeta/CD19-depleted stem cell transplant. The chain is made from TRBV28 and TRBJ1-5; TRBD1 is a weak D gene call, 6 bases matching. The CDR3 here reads CASSFWGASNQPQHF. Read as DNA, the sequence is TGTGCCAGCAGTTTTTGGGGGGCGAGCAATCAGCCCCAGCATTTT.